The source of this T cell receptor (beta chain) is a study of blood T cell repertoires in COVID-19. From germline, CDR1 is LNHDA and CDR2 SQIVND (reference sequence). V was clipped by 6 bases and J by 4 bases, with 15 bases between them. There are 14 residues in the CDR3. The table came from immunoSEQ multiplex PCR; TCRdb's copy has only in-frame clones and leaves some out. The table lists about 320,000 clones, about 89% of them singletons, with around 6.6% in the top ten. This sequence joins TRBV19 and TRBJ1-2, with D uncertain. Material: peripheral blood. This clonotype was obtained from a man between 18 and 35 years old who had recovered from COVID-19. CDR3 DNA sequence: TGTGCCAGTAGGACAAGAGACCAGGCCTATGGCTACACCTTC. This codes for CASRTRDQAYGYTF.